Each of the 22 T cell receptor beta chains below was sequenced from the same sample in a study of CD8+CD57+ T cells in acquired aplastic anemia. The template used for profiling TCR beta VDJ and CDR3 was genomic DNA. TCRdb itself ran the reads through MiXCR, one entry per CDR3 protein. The sample contains more than 70,000 distinct CDR3 sequences, roughly two thirds of which appear only once. Individuals selected for sequencing had exhibited CD8+CD57+ cell expansion on flow cytometry. Sequencing was done on a sample of sorted CD4+, CD8+, or CD8+CD57+ T cells (not recorded which) from PBMCs. The source is a human donor with aplastic anemia.

J is TRBJ1-1 and V is TRBV7-8; TRBD1 is a possible D gene (5 bases). The CDR3 loop spans 12 amino acids. Deletions cut 2 bases from V and 7 bases from J, with 8 bases between. Germline V lookup: CDR1 SGHVS, CDR2 FQNEAQ. DNA for the CDR3: TGTGCCAGCAGCTTAACAGGACGTGAAGCTTTCTTT. Translated: CASSLTGREAFF.

The count of this clonotype is one. This chain joins TRBV15 and TRBJ2-1; no clear D. The germline gives CDR1 LNHNV, CDR2 YYDKDF (reference sequence). Trimming took off 3 bases at V and 6 bases at J, with 15 bases between the two ends. The CDR3 extends over 15 amino acids. The CDR3 reads CATSSLDVTTNEQFF. CDR3 nucleotides: TGTGCCACCAGCAGCTTAGACGTGACGACCAATGAGCAGTTCTTC. The entire variable domain, with the rest obtained from reference TRBV15 and TRBJ2-1, is as follows: DAMVIQNPRYQVTQFGKPVTLSCSQTLNHNVMYWYQQKSSQAPKLLFHYYDKDFNNEADTPDNFQSRRPNTSFCFLDIRSPGLGDTAMYLCATSSLDVTTNEQFFGPGTRLTVL.

The chain combines TRBV7-9 with TRBJ1-5; D is unresolved. The CDR3 is 14 residues long. V was pared by 1 base and J by 3 bases, with 7 bases between. The germline gives CDR1 SEHNR, CDR2 FQNEAQ (reference sequence). The CDR3 DNA follows: TGTGCCAGCAGCTTAGAGTCGGTCAATCAGCCCCAGCATTTT. It specifies CASSLESVNQPQHF.

The chain is built from TRBV7-2 and TRBJ1-2; D is unresolved. Germline V CDR1 and CDR2: SGHTA, FQGNSA. V lost 0 bases to trimming and J lost 5 bases, with 1 base between them. There are 11 residues in the CDR3. DNA for the CDR3: TGTGCCAGCAGCTTAGCGTATGGCTACACCTTC. Protein product: CASSLAYGYTF.

This clonotype has just a few counts. The chain uses TRBV24-1 and TRBJ2-7; D not certain. Germline values: CDR1 KGHDR, CDR2 SFDVKD. This CDR3 is built from 16 residues. Trimming stripped 3 bases from V and 2 bases from J, with 16 bases between. The CDR3 DNA reads as TGTGCCACCAGTGATGCCGTCGGGCACAGCACCTACGAGCAGTACTTC. Amino acid sequence: CATSDAVGHSTYEQYF.

This chain connects TRBV29-1 to TRBJ2-3; 8 nucleotides align to TRBD1. With V trimmed by 3 bases and J by 5 bases, 4 bases remained unmatched. The CDR3 sequence is 13 residues long. CDR1 and CDR2 (germline): SQVTM, ANQGSEA. The CDR3 here is CSVDGQGIDTQYF. The DNA of the CDR3 is TGCAGCGTTGACGGACAGGGAATAGATACGCAGTATTTT.

This clonotype has only a few counts. The chain combines TRBV10-3 with TRBJ1-2, with 9 bases identical to TRBD1. Germline V gives CDR1 ENHRY, CDR2 SYGVKD. The CDR3 has 16 residues. V gave up 2 bases and J gave up 1 base; unmatched junction bases: 5. In nucleotides, the CDR3 is TGTGCCATCAGTGAGATGGGGGGACAGGGTAACTATGGCTACACCTTC. Protein sequence: CAISEMGGQGNYGYTF.

This clonotype showed up just a few times. The chain recombines TRBV2 with TRBJ2-5, with 7 bases aligning to TRBD2. Losses at the gene ends were 6 bases for V and 2 bases for J; bases not matched to a gene: 3. CDR3 size: 13 residues. The germline V gene encodes CDR1 SNHLY and CDR2 FYNNEI. CDR3 DNA sequence: TGTGCCAGCAGCGGACTAGGACAAGAGACCCAGTACTTC. It specifies CASSGLGQETQYF.

The chain links TRBV20-1 to TRBJ2-7; weak D call: TRBD1 (6 bases). The ends were cut back, 3 bases at V and 12 bases at J, with 15 bases in the middle. Germline V gives CDR1 DFQATT, CDR2 SNEGSKA (reference sequence). The CDR3 is 11 amino acids. The CDR3 sequence is CSASGTGTSYF. DNA of the CDR3: TGCAGTGCTAGTGGTACAGGGACATCGTACTTC.

The J gene is TRBJ2-7, the V gene TRBV24-1; TRBD2 might be the D (6 bases). The germline V and J ends were trimmed by 0 bases and 4 bases, with 18 bases remaining between them. CDR1 is KGHDR, CDR2 SFDVKD, per germline. The CDR3 loop spans 17 amino acids. CDR3 sequence reads: CATSDLNDGSGRYEQYF. CDR3 DNA: TGTGCCACCAGTGATTTGAACGACGGTTCAGGGAGGTACGAGCAGTACTTC.

Note on this clonotype: The junction and the germline gene differ at one end; a read error may be behind it. The rearrangement links TRBV20-1 to TRBJ2-6; 10 positions agree with TRBD2. The length of the CDR3 is 14 residues. Germline V gene data show CDR1 as DFQATT and CDR2 as SNEGSKA (reference sequence). This CDR3 is CSGSGGAGANVLIF. In DNA form, the CDR3 reads TGCAGTGGAAGCGGGGGGGCTGGGGCCAACGTCCTGATTTTC.

The chain joins TRBV11-1 to TRBJ2-1; TRBD2 aligns across 10 bases. Germline values: CDR1 SGHAT, CDR2 FQDESV (reference sequence). This CDR3 is 16 amino acids long. With V trimmed by 4 bases and J by 4 bases, 7 bases remained unmatched. CDR3 protein: CASSSSAGGPYNEQFF. The CDR3 DNA sequence: TGTGCCAGCAGCTCGTCAGCGGGAGGGCCTTACAATGAGCAGTTCTTC.

This clonotype turned up a few times. The gene calls are TRBV2 and TRBJ1-1; no clear D. CDR1 and CDR2 (germline): SNHLY, FYNNEI. There are 14 residues in the CDR3. V was trimmed by 6 bases and J by 0 bases, leaving 11 bases between them. The CDR3 loop reads CASSRGVMNTEAFF. Written as DNA, the CDR3 is TGTGCCAGCAGCCGTGGGGTTATGAACACTGAAGCTTTCTTT.

This chain joins TRBV2 and TRBJ2-7; D unresolved. Trimming shortened V by 2 bases and J by 0 bases, and 11 bases separated the two germline ends. CDR1 SNHLY and CDR2 FYNNEI come from the germline V gene. The length of the CDR3 is 15 residues. The CDR3 loop is CASSERHSNSYEQYF. In DNA, the CDR3 is TGTGCCAGCAGTGAACGGCACAGCAACTCCTACGAGCAGTACTTC.

This sequence joins TRBV25-1 and TRBJ2-5; no reliable D call. Trimming removed 8 bases at V and 1 base at J, with 17 bases between. This CDR3 spans 15 amino acids. The V gene's germline CDR1 is MGHDK and CDR2 SYGVNS. As DNA, the CDR3 is TGTGCCAGCTCACAACAATCGGTCGTCCAAGAGACCCAGTACTTC. This gives the protein CASSQQSVVQETQYF.

The V call is TRBV7-2, the J call TRBJ2-7, with 10 bases identical to TRBD2. V lost 7 bases and J lost 4; bases outside the gene matches: 10. Germline assignment: CDR1 SGHTA and CDR2 FQGNSA. The CDR3 runs to 15 residues. The CDR3 DNA sequence: TGTGCCAGCAACGTAGCGGGAGGTTTAGGGTACGAGCAGTACTTC. Protein sequence: CASNVAGGLGYEQYF.

The V gene is TRBV7-2, the J gene TRBJ2-5, with D perhaps TRBD1 or TRBD2 (5 bases each). V lost 4 bases to trimming and J lost 4 bases, with 13 bases between them. The CDR3 extends over 14 amino acids. Germline CDR1 reads SGHTA; CDR2 reads FQGNSA. CDR3 coding DNA: TGTGCCAGCAGCTCGGGACCATTCCCAGAGACCCAGTACTTC. Amino acids: CASSSGPFPETQYF.

This clonotype has more than one count but fewer than ten. The gene calls are TRBV20-1 and TRBJ2-7; D remains unclear. This CDR3 is 12 amino acids long. Germline loops: CDR1 DFQATT, CDR2 SNEGSKA (reference sequence). Trimming stripped 1 base from V and 1 base from J, with 5 bases between. For the CDR3, the DNA is TGCAGTGCTAGAGGGGTGTCCTACGAGCAGTACTTC. Residues: CSARGVSYEQYF.

The chain recombines TRBV20-1 with TRBJ2-7, with D perhaps being TRBD1 or TRBD2 (6 bases each). The germline CDR1 and CDR2 sequences are DFQATT and SNEGSKA (reference sequence). V shed 0 bases and J shed 5 bases, with 11 bases lying between them. The CDR3 is 13 amino acids. CDR3: CSARDLRGDEQYF. The CDR3 DNA reads as TGCAGTGCTAGAGATCTGAGGGGGGACGAGCAGTACTTC.

This clonotype came up a few times. The chain is built from TRBV2 and TRBJ2-7; 12 bases agree with TRBD2. V trimming: 7 bases; J trimming: 5 bases; junction bases outside the gene matches: 9. CDR1 and CDR2 (germline): SNHLY, FYNNEI. The CDR3 is 15 residues long. Written as DNA, the CDR3 is TGTGCCAGCACCTCCGCTAGCGGGGGGGCAGACGAGCAGTACTTC. This codes for CASTSASGGADEQYF.

The rearrangement uses TRBV2 and TRBJ2-2; D unresolved. The CDR3 runs 14 residues. Germline CDR1 is SNHLY and CDR2 is FYNNEI. Trimming left V 2 bases short and J 3 bases short, with 7 bases between. CDR3 loop: CASSEFGDTGELFF. In nucleotides, the CDR3 is TGTGCCAGCAGTGAATTTGGGGACACCGGGGAGCTGTTTTTT.

This clonotype was counted ten times or more. The chain employs TRBV18 and TRBJ2-3, with D unclear. V was trimmed by 3 bases and J by 2 bases, leaving 3 bases between them. The CDR3 sequence is 12 residues long. Germline V gene sequence: CDR1 KGHSH, CDR2 LQKENI. The CDR3 here is CASSPSTDTQYF. DNA for the CDR3: TGTGCCAGCTCACCCTCCACAGATACGCAGTATTTT.